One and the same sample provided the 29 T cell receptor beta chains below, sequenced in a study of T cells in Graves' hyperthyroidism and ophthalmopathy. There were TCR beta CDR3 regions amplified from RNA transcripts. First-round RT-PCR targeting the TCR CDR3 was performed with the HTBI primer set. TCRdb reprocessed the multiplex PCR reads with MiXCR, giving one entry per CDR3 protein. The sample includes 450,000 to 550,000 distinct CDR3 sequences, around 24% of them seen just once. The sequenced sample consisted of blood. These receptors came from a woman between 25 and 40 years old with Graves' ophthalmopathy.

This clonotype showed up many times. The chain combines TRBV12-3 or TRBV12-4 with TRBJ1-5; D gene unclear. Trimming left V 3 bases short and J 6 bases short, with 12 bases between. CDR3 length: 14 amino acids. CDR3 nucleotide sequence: TGTGCCAGCAGTTTCGGGGAACCGAGTCAGCCCCAGCATTTT. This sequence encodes CASSFGEPSQPQHF.

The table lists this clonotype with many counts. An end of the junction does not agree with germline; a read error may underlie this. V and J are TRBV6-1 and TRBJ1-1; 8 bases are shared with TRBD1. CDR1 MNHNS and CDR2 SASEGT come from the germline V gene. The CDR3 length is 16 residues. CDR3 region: CAISEADRASDTEAFF. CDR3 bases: TGTGCCATCAGTGAAGCGGACAGGGCCAGTGACACTGAAGCTTTCTTT.

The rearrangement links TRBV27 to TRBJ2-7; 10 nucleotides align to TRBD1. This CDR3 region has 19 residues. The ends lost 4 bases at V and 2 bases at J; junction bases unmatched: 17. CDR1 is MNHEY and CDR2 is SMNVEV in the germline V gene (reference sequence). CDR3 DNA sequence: TGTGCCAGCAGTTCCTCCGGGACAGGGGCGGGGACAAAACCCTACGAGCAGTACTTC. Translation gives CASSSSGTGAGTKPYEQYF.

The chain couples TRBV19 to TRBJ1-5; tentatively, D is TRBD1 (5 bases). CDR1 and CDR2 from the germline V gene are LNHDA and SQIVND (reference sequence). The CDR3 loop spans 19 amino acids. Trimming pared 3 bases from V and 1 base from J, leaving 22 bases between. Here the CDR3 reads CASSMVEGLWVGSNQPQHF. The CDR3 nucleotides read TGTGCCAGTAGTATGGTTGAGGGACTCTGGGTCGGGAGCAATCAGCCCCAGCATTTT.

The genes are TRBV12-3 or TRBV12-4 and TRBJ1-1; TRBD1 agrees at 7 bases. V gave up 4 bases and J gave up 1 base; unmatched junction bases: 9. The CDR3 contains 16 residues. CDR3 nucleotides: TGTGCCAGCAGTTATGCCAGGGGGTTACCGAACACTGAAGCTTTCTTT. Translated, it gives CASSYARGLPNTEAFF.

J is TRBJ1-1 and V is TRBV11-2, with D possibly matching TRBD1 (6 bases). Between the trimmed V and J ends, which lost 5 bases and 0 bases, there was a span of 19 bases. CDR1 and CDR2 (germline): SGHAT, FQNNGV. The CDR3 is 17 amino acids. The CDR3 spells CASSRGQRASLNTEAFF. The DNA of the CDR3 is TGTGCCAGCAGCCGAGGACAGCGGGCTTCGTTGAACACTGAAGCTTTCTTT.

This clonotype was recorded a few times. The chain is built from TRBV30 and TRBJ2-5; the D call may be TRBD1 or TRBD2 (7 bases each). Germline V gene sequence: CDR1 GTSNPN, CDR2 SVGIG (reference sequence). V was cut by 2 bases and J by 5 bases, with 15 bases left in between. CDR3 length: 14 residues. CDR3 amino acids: CAWSQGGGRETQYF. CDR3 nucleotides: TGTGCCTGGAGTCAGGGGGGGGGCCGGGAGACCCAGTACTTC.

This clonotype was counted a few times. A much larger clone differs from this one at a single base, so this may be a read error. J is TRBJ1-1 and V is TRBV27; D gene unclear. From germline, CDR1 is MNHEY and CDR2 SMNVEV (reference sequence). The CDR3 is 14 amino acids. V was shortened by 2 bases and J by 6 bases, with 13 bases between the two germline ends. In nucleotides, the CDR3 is TGTGCCAGCAGTTTAACCACCGGGTCATCTGAAGCTTTCTTT. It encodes CASSLTTGSSEAFF.

DNA for the CDR3: TGCGCCAGCAGCCAAGTTATGGGGACAATCGCTTCTGTCGAGCAGTACTTC. Residues: CASSQVMGTIASVEQYF. The V and J genes are TRBV4-1 and TRBJ2-7; D might be TRBD1 (6 bases). V lost 1 base, J lost 6 bases, and 22 bases lay in between. Germline loops: CDR1 MGHRA, CDR2 YSYEKL. The CDR3 spans 17 residues.

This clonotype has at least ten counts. CDR3: CSAQAGDRANTEAFF. DNA of the CDR3: TGCAGTGCTCAGGCAGGGGACAGGGCGAACACTGAAGCTTTCTTT. This chain joins TRBV20-1 and TRBJ1-1; 9 bases align to TRBD1. The length of the CDR3 is 15 residues. Trimming at V came to 5 bases and at J to 1 base, leaving 8 bases not matched to a gene. Germline assignment: CDR1 DFQATT and CDR2 SNEGSKA (reference sequence).

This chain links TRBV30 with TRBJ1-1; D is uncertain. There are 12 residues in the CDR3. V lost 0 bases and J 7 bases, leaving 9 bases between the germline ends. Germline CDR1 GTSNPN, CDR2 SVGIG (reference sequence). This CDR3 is CAWSVGHGEAFF. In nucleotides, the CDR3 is TGTGCCTGGAGTGTAGGGCACGGTGAAGCTTTCTTT. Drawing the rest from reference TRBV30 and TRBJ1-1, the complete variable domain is SQTIHQWPATLVQPVGSPLSLECTVEGTSNPNLYWYRQAAGRGLQLLFYSVGIGQISSEVPQNLSASRPQDRQFILSSKKLLLSDSGFYLCAWSVGHGEAFFGQGTRLTVV.

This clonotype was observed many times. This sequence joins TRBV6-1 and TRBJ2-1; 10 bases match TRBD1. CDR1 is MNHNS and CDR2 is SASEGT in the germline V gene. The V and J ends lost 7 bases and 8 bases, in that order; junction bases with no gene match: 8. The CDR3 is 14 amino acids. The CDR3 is CASNKIGTGDEQFF. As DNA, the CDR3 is TGTGCCAGCAACAAAATCGGGACAGGGGATGAGCAGTTCTTC.

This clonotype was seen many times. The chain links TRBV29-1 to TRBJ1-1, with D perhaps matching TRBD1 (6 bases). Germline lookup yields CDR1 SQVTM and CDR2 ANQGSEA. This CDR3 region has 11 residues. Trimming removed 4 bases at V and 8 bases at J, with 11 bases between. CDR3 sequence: CSVGTELEAFF. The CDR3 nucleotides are TGCAGCGTTGGGACAGAACTCGAAGCTTTCTTT.

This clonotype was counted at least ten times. CDR3 bases: TGTGCCAGCAGCCTATCTACAGGGGGCGAAGAGACCCAGTACTTC. Encoded protein: CASSLSTGGEETQYF. V and J are TRBV7-8 and TRBJ2-5; 9 positions agree with TRBD1. This CDR3 contains 15 residues. The germline gives CDR1 SGHVS, CDR2 FQNEAQ. Losses at the gene ends were 5 bases for V and 3 bases for J; bases not matched to a gene: 7.

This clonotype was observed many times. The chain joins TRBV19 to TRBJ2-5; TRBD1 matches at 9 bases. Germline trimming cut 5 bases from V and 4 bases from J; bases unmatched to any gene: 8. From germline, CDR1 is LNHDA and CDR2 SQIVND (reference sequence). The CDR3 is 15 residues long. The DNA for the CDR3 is TGTGCCAGTAGTGAGACCGGGACAGGGCTAGAGACCCAGTACTTC. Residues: CASSETGTGLETQYF.

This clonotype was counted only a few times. CDR3: CASSAVSTGDGYTF. The CDR3 DNA reads as TGCGCCAGCAGCGCCGTTTCGACAGGGGATGGCTACACCTTC. The chain is built from TRBV5-1 and TRBJ1-2; 8 bases line up with TRBD1. With 4 bases clipped from V and 6 bases from J, the junction kept 8 bases outside the gene matches. The CDR3 runs 14 residues. CDR1 SGHRS and CDR2 YFSETQ come from the germline V gene.

This CDR3 reads CASSSPGDHEQYF. CDR3 nucleotides: TGTGCCAGCAGTTCCCCAGGGGACCACGAGCAGTACTTC. The J gene is TRBJ2-7, the V gene TRBV12-3 or TRBV12-4; a possible D gene is TRBD1 (6 bases). Trimming stripped 4 bases from V and 5 bases from J, with 12 bases between. The CDR3 runs to 13 residues.

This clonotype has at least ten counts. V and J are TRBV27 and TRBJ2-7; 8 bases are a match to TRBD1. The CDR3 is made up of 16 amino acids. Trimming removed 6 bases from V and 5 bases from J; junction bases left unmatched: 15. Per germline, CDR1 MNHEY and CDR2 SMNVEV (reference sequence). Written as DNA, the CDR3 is TGTGCCAGCAGCGAACCCCCAGGGGGCCGCGGGGACGAGCAGTACTTC. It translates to CASSEPPGGRGDEQYF.

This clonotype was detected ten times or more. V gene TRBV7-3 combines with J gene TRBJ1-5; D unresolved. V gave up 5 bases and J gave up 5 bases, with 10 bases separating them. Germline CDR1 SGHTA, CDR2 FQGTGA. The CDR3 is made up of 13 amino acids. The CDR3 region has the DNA TGTGCCAGCAGCGTATCCAGAGATCAGCCCCAGCATTTT. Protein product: CASSVSRDQPQHF.

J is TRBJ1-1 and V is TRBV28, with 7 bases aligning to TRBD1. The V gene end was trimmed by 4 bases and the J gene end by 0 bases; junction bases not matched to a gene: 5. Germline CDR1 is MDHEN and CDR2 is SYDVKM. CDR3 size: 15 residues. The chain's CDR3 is CASSYWTGVNTEAFF. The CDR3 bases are TGTGCCAGCAGTTACTGGACAGGCGTGAACACTGAAGCTTTCTTT.

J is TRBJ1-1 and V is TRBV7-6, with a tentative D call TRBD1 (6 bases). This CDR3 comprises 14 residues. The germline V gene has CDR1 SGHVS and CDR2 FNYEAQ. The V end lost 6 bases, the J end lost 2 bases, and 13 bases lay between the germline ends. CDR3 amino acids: CASSPAGTNTEAFF. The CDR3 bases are TGTGCCAGCAGTCCTGCCGGGACAAACACTGAAGCTTTCTTT.

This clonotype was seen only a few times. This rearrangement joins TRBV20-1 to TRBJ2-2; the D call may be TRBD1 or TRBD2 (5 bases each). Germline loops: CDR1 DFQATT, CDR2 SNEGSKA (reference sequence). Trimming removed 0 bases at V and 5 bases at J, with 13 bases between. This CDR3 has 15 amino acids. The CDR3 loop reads CSARELGAGTGELFF. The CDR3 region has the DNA TGCAGTGCTAGAGAACTAGGGGCGGGTACCGGGGAGCTGTTTTTT.

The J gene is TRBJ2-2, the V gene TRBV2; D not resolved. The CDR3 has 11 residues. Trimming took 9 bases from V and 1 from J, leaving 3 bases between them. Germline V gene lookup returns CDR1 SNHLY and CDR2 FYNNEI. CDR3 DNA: TGTGCCAGTATGAACACCGGGGAGCTGTTTTTT. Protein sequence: CASMNTGELFF.

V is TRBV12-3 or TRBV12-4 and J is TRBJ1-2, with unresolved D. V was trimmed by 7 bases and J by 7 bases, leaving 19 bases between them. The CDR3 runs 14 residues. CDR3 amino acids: CASTPVQEFGGYTF. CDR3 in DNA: TGTGCCAGCACCCCCGTGCAGGAATTCGGTGGCTACACCTTC.

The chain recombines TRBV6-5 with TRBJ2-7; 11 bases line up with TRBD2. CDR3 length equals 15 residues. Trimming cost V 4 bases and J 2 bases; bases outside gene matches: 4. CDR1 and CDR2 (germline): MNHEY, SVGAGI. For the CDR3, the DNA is TGTGCCAGCAGTTCGCCGGGACTAGCGGCCTACGAGCAGTACTTC. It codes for CASSSPGLAAYEQYF.

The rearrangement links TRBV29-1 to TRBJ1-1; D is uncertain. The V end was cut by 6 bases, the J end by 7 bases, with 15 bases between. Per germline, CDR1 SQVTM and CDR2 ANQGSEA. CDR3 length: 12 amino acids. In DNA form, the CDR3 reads TGCAGCGTCAGTTATGGCCGGATTGAAGCTTTCTTT. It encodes CSVSYGRIEAFF.

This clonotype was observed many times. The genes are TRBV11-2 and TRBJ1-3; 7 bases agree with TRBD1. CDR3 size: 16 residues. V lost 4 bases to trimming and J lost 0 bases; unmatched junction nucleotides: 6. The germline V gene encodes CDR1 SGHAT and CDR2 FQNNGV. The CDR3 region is CASSSVPGGSGNTIYF. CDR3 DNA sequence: TGTGCCAGCAGCTCGGTGCCAGGGGGCTCTGGAAACACCATATATTTT.

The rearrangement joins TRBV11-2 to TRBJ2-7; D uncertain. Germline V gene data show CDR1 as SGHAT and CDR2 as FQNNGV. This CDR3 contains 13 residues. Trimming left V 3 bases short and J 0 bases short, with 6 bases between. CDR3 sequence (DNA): TGTGCCAGCAGCTTCGTCGCCTCCTACGAGCAGTACTTC. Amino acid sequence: CASSFVASYEQYF.

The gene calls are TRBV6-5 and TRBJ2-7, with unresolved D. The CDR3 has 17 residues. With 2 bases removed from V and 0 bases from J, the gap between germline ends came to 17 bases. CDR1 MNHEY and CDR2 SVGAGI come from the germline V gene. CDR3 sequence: CASSYGTWTDSSYEQYF. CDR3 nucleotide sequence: TGTGCCAGCAGTTACGGAACGTGGACGGATAGCTCCTACGAGCAGTACTTC.